This T cell receptor (beta chain) was found in a study of technical replicates of blood from several donors. After removal of 6 bases from V and 0 bases from J, the junction contained 13 bases not matched to a gene. The CDR3 sequence is 17 residues long. Germline V gene lookup returns CDR1 SGHVS and CDR2 FQNEAQ. Sequencing used immunoSEQ multiplex PCR; TCRdb keeps in-frame clones, though not all of them. Of some 99,000 clones listed, 95% are singletons. V usage is TRBV7-8 and J usage is TRBJ2-7; 8 bases align to TRBD1. The clonotype comes from a human donor in good health. Material: T cells isolated from PBMCs. The CDR3 region is CASRGETGTGPSYEQYF. The CDR3, as DNA: TGTGCCAGCAGGGGTGAAACCGGGACAGGTCCCTCCTACGAGCAGTACTTC.